This TCR beta chain was recovered during a study of cytomegalovirus exposure and HLA in healthy donors. Study-wide context: Genotyping showed less than 85% of hundreds of donors falling in the Caucasian-associated ancestry cluster.

Remarks on this clone: What it binds is unknown.

PCR was performed using 60 Vbeta and 13 Jbeta primers. Sequencing used immunoSEQ multiplex PCR; TCRdb keeps in-frame clones, though not all of them. Seen here are 110,000 to 150,000 clones, about 73% observed once, and the top ten hold 2% to 2.5%. Study-level findings and limits: Cytomegalovirus status was reportedly diagnosed by the classifier with high specificity and sensitivity. Most TCR sequences were seen very rarely across donors, but some public TCRs occurred in many.

CDR1 is MDHEN and CDR2 is SYDVKM in the germline V gene. This CDR3 is built from 11 residues. Trimming left V 4 bases short and J 11 bases short, with 11 bases between. Source material: PBMCs. V gene TRBV28 combines with J gene TRBJ1-1; no clear D gene. This receptor was identified in a woman aged 55-70 years in good health and CMV-seropositive. In nucleotides, the CDR3 is TGTGCCAGCAGTTCAAGGGAGGTGGCTTTCTTT. This sequence encodes CASSSREVAFF.